The clone carrying this T cell receptor beta chain has at least ten counts. What it recognizes is unknown. J was trimmed by 4 bases and V by 4 bases; bases with no gene match: 7. CDR3 length equals 14 residues. The germline V gene encodes CDR1 SQVTM and CDR2 ANQGSEA. There were TCR beta CDR3 regions amplified from RNA transcripts. Initially, a first-round RT-PCR of the TCR CDR3 employed the HTBI primer set. TCRdb re-derived calls from the multiplex PCR reads in MiXCR, one entry per CDR3 protein. The top ten hold roughly 29% of the sample, which has some 510,000 distinct CDR3 sequences, less than 25% seen once. These data originate in a study of T cells in Graves' hyperthyroidism and ophthalmopathy. Study-wide findings and caveats: Stable hyperthyroidism was told apart from ophthalmopathy by a model built on 13 V-J features.

This clonotype originated in a man between 18 and 35 years old with Graves' hyperthyroidism. Sequenced material: blood. The chain has TRBV29-1 and TRBJ1-3, with TRBD1 matching over 7 bases. The CDR3 spells CSVGSTGTGNTIYF. The CDR3 nucleotides read TGCAGCGTTGGTTCGACAGGGACCGGAAACACCATATATTTT.